The 22 T cell receptor beta chains given below trace back to one sample, sequenced in a study of shared T cell receptors in the human thymus. Produced via immunoSEQ multiplex PCR; TCRdb's table is partial and in-frame only. The sample shows roughly 550,000 clones, around three quarters of them seen only once. This same sample was also taken into another study, of human thymus T cells.

The sequenced sample was thymocytes. These receptors were collected from a boy in the first two years of life with a congenital heart defect.

V and J are TRBV7-2 and TRBJ2-2, with 9 positions matching TRBD2. Germline trimming cut 5 bases from V and 6 bases from J; bases unmatched to any gene: 10. The CDR3 totals 16 residues. CDR1 and CDR2 (germline): SGHTA, FQGNSA. Here the CDR3 DNA reads TGTGCCAGCAGCCCCGAAGGCGGGAGGGCCGCCGGGGAGCTGTTTTTT. Protein sequence: CASSPEGGRAAGELFF.

This rearrangement joins TRBV9 to TRBJ2-3; tentatively, D is TRBD2 (6 bases). The CDR3 consists of 16 residues. The germline CDR1 and CDR2 sequences are SGDLS and YYNGEE. V lost 4 bases and J 11 bases, leaving 26 bases between the germline ends. CDR3 bases: TGTGCCAGCAGCACCAAGACTAGAGACAGCACAGATGGGCAGTATTTT. Residues: CASSTKTRDSTDGQYF.

The chain employs TRBV7-9 and TRBJ1-2, with D unclear. The CDR3 sequence is 15 residues long. Trimming removed 3 bases from V and 2 bases from J, with 13 bases in between. Germline values: CDR1 SEHNR, CDR2 FQNEAQ (reference sequence). The CDR3 nucleotides read TGTGCCAGCAGCTTGAGGGCAGCTCCCAACTATGGCTACACCTTC. Its translation is CASSLRAAPNYGYTF. Supplemented by reference TRBV7-9 and TRBJ1-2, the full variable domain reads DTGVSQNPRHKITKRGQNVTFRCDPISEHNRLYWYRQTLGQGPEFLTYFQNEAQLEKSRLLSDRFSAERPKGSFSTLEIQRTEQGDSAMYLCASSLRAAPNYGYTFGSGTRLTVV.

The V gene is TRBV11-2, the J gene TRBJ2-3; D is possibly TRBD1 (5 bases). In germline, CDR1 is SGHAT, CDR2 FQNNGV. V lost 8 bases, J lost 4 bases, and 16 bases lay in between. This CDR3 is 14 amino acids long. As DNA, the CDR3 is TGTGCCAGCGCCTCAAGGGGTTGGCCAGATACGCAGTATTTT. This translates into CASASRGWPDTQYF.

This chain connects TRBV14 to TRBJ2-5; D remains unclear. The V gene lost 0 bases and the J gene lost 3 bases, with 11 bases spanning the gap. The CDR3 extends over 15 amino acids. Per the germline V gene, CDR1 is SGHDN and CDR2 is FVKESK. The CDR3 DNA sequence: TGTGCCAGCAGCCAAGATTCGCCGCGTAAAGAGACCCAGTACTTC. The encoded protein is CASSQDSPRKETQYF.

The V and J genes are TRBV2 and TRBJ2-7; 11 nucleotides agree with TRBD2. Germline V gives CDR1 SNHLY, CDR2 FYNNEI. The V segment lost 11 bases and the J segment 5 bases; nucleotides outside the gene matches: 11. This CDR3 spans 14 amino acids. The CDR3 loop is CAGVLAGGRNEQYF. Here the CDR3 DNA reads TGTGCCGGGGTCTTAGCGGGAGGGCGCAACGAGCAGTACTTC.

Details on this clone: The junction differs from germline at one of its ends, possibly a read error. The chain employs TRBV7-7 and TRBJ2-5, with D perhaps matching TRBD2 (7 bases). CDR3 length equals 13 residues. The germline gives CDR1 SSHAT, CDR2 FNYEAQ (reference sequence). CDR3 protein: CASSLEGGETQYF. The CDR3 coding sequence is TGTGCTAGCAGCTTAGAGGGGGGGGAGACCCAGTACTTC.

J is TRBJ2-1 and V is TRBV9, with TRBD2 matching 7 bases. The CDR3 is 15 residues long. The trim removed 3 bases at V and 5 bases at J, leaving 8 bases unmatched. Germline assignment: CDR1 SGDLS and CDR2 YYNGEE. The CDR3, as DNA: TGTGCCAGCAGCGGGCAACTAGCGACAAACAATGAGCAGTTCTTC. This codes for CASSGQLATNNEQFF.

The rearrangement joins TRBV30 to TRBJ2-7, with 10 bases fitting TRBD2. Germline loops: CDR1 GTSNPN, CDR2 SVGIG (reference sequence). This CDR3 comprises 14 residues. Trimming removed 1 base from V and 2 bases from J; junction bases left unmatched: 2. CDR3 sequence: CAWSESGRAYEQYF. In DNA form, the CDR3 reads TGTGCCTGGAGTGAGAGCGGGAGGGCCTACGAGCAGTACTTC.

This chain connects TRBV4-1 to TRBJ2-2, with 9 bases matching TRBD2. Germline CDR1 MGHRA, CDR2 YSYEKL. This CDR3 region has 19 residues. Losses at the gene ends were 4 bases for V and 2 bases for J; bases not matched to a gene: 14. The CDR3, as DNA: TGCGCCAGCAGCCCCTCGGGCGGGCGGGAGGGGCCCAACACCGGGGAGCTGTTTTTT. This encodes CASSPSGGREGPNTGELFF.

V usage is TRBV29-1 and J usage is TRBJ2-1; TRBD2 might be the D (7 bases). In germline, CDR1 is SQVTM, CDR2 ANQGSEA. The CDR3 is 15 residues long. V lost 2 bases and J 4 bases, leaving 15 bases between the germline ends. The CDR3, as DNA: TGCAGCGTTGAACCCCGGGGGGCGGTTTACAATGAGCAGTTCTTC. It codes for CSVEPRGAVYNEQFF.

This clone was recorded once. V usage is TRBV6-1 and J usage is TRBJ2-1; the match to TRBD2 covers 12 bases. V shed 3 bases and J 2 bases; nucleotides not matched to a gene: 8. Germline V gene sequence: CDR1 MNHNS, CDR2 SASEGT. The CDR3 contains 18 residues. This CDR3 is CASSERLAGDPAYNEQFF. The CDR3 DNA reads as TGTGCCAGCAGTGAGCGACTAGCGGGAGATCCCGCCTACAATGAGCAGTTCTTC.

This clone has a single count. This chain connects TRBV7-9 to TRBJ1-3; 9 bases align to TRBD1. CDR1 is SEHNR and CDR2 is FQNEAQ in the germline V gene (reference sequence). Trimming cost V 6 bases and J 1 base; bases outside gene matches: 10. This CDR3 comprises 17 residues. The CDR3 region has the DNA TGTGCCAGCAGGAGCCGGGACAGGGAGATATCTGGAAACACCATATATTTT. This sequence encodes CASRSRDREISGNTIYF.

V usage is TRBV30 and J usage is TRBJ1-2; D perhaps matches TRBD1 (5 bases). The CDR3 contains 11 residues. Germline V CDR1 and CDR2: GTSNPN, SVGIG (reference sequence). The V end lost 5 bases, the J end lost 7 bases, and 11 bases lay between the germline ends. As DNA, the CDR3 is TGTGCCTGGGGGGCCGGGGGTGGCTACACCTTC. Translating gives CAWGAGGGYTF.

The chain has TRBV29-1 and TRBJ2-5; 11 nucleotides align to TRBD2. Germline loops: CDR1 SQVTM, CDR2 ANQGSEA. The V and J ends lost 3 bases and 4 bases, in that order; junction bases with no gene match: 16. The CDR3 runs 18 residues. The DNA for the CDR3 is TGCAGCGTTGAGGTGGATCCAACTAGCGGGAGAGGGGGAGAGACCCAGTACTTC. Translation gives CSVEVDPTSGRGGETQYF.

This chain connects TRBV4-2 to TRBJ1-4; TRBD1 might be the D (6 bases). Per the germline V gene, CDR1 is LGHNA and CDR2 is YNFKEQ. The length of the CDR3 is 19 residues. Deletions cut 7 bases from V and 0 bases from J, with 24 bases between. The DNA for the CDR3 is TGTGCCAGCACCCTGGCCAGGGGCGCCCCCGGAGCAACTAATGAAAAACTGTTTTTT. Amino acids: CASTLARGAPGATNEKLFF.

The chain couples TRBV4-3 to TRBJ2-1; 7 bases align to TRBD2. This CDR3 comprises 17 residues. Trimming removed 2 bases from V and 3 bases from J; junction bases left unmatched: 10. Germline-derived CDR1 and CDR2 are LGHNA and YSLEER. CDR3 residues: CASSQSTGSGIYNEQFF. In DNA, the CDR3 is TGCGCCAGCAGCCAATCAACGGGGAGCGGGATCTACAATGAGCAGTTCTTC.

The CDR3 here is CASGHRQLNFGDTEAFF. The CDR3 coding sequence is TGTGCCAGCGGCCATCGTCAGCTTAACTTCGGGGACACTGAAGCTTTCTTT. This chain links TRBV5-6 with TRBJ1-1, with no clear D. Germline-derived CDR1 and CDR2 are SGHDT and YYEEEE. The CDR3 contains 17 residues. V gave up 7 bases and J gave up 3 bases, with 25 bases separating them.

The chain employs TRBV15 and TRBJ2-7; 9 nucleotides align to TRBD1. There are 18 residues in the CDR3. Per germline, CDR1 LNHNV and CDR2 YYDKDF (reference sequence). Losses at the gene ends were 2 bases for V and 3 bases for J; bases not matched to a gene: 14. CDR3 loop: CATSRPNPGQGRGYEQYF. Here the CDR3 DNA reads TGTGCCACCAGCAGACCTAATCCGGGACAGGGTCGGGGCTACGAGCAGTACTTC.

V usage is TRBV11-2 and J usage is TRBJ2-6; D perhaps matches TRBD2 (6 bases). CDR3 length: 19 residues. The germline V gene encodes CDR1 SGHAT and CDR2 FQNNGV. V was shortened by 2 bases and J by 0 bases, with 17 bases between the two germline ends. The DNA of the CDR3 is TGTGCCAGCAGCTTAAACGGGAGCAAGGGGAGCTCTGGGGCCAACGTCCTGACTTTC. The encoded protein is CASSLNGSKGSSGANVLTF.

This rearrangement joins TRBV4-3 to TRBJ2-7; 7 bases line up with TRBD2. The CDR3 is 16 residues long. Germline-derived CDR1 and CDR2 are LGHNA and YSLEER. Trimming took 0 bases from V and 2 from J; bases not matched to a gene: 7. CDR3 sequence (DNA): TGCGCCAGCAGCCAAGAAAGCACTAGCGAGACCTACGAGCAGTACTTC. Protein sequence: CASSQESTSETYEQYF.

The count of this clone is one. The chain uses TRBV6-5 and TRBJ1-4; 8 bases match TRBD1. This CDR3 is 16 amino acids long. CDR1 and CDR2 from the germline V gene are MNHEY and SVGAGI. V dropped 0 bases and J dropped 12; count of bases not matched to a gene: 12. CDR3 coding DNA: TGTGCCAGCAGTTACTCCCACGGGGGCAGGGGGCAGGAACTGTTTTTT. Its translation: CASSYSHGGRGQELFF.